These 21 T cell receptor beta chains were all obtained from the same sample, sequenced in a study of cytomegalovirus exposure and HLA in healthy donors. The primer mix had 60 Vbeta and 13 Jbeta primers. The data were produced by immunoSEQ multiplex PCR, yet TCRdb's version contains in-frame clones alone and is incomplete. The sample records about 150,000 clones, less than 9.5% being singletons. The sequenced sample consisted of PBMCs. The receptor source for this set is a male donor in good health and CMV-seronegative.

The rearrangement joins TRBV13 to TRBJ2-1; D unresolved. The germline V gene has CDR1 PRHDT and CDR2 FYEKMQ (reference sequence). CDR3 length: 17 amino acids. Deletions cut 2 bases from V and 0 bases from J, with 14 bases between. The CDR3 loop reads CASSLPRHRYSYNEQFF. CDR3 DNA: TGTGCCAGCAGCTTACCCCGACACCGCTACTCCTACAATGAGCAGTTCTTC.

This chain connects TRBV6-1 to TRBJ2-7; 8 bases map to TRBD1. Looked up from germline, CDR1 is MNHNS and CDR2 is SASEGT. V dropped 7 bases and J dropped 5; count of bases not matched to a gene: 10. The CDR3 is made up of 14 amino acids. The CDR3 spells CASNGQGLVHEQYF. In nucleotides, the CDR3 is TGTGCCAGCAACGGACAGGGTTTGGTCCACGAGCAGTACTTC.

This chain joins TRBV28 and TRBJ1-2, with a possible D match to TRBD1 (6 bases). Trimming removed 5 bases at V and 3 bases at J, with 10 bases between. The CDR3 has 13 residues. The germline gives CDR1 MDHEN, CDR2 SYDVKM. In nucleotides, the CDR3 is TGTGCCAGCAGTGGGGGGGCAGACTATGGCTACACCTTC. As protein: CASSGGADYGYTF.

The chain carries TRBV4-3 and TRBJ2-5; 9 nucleotides match TRBD2. Germline CDR1 and CDR2: LGHNA and YSLEER. V was pared by 1 base and J by 4 bases, with 7 bases of the junction left unmatched. The CDR3 is made up of 16 amino acids. In DNA, the CDR3 is TGCGCCAGCAGCCAAGGAAGTAGCGGGGGTAGAGAGACCCAGTACTTC. This encodes CASSQGSSGGRETQYF.

This clone was counted a few times. The CDR3 reads CSVERTSGGNNEQFF. In DNA, the CDR3 is TGCAGCGTTGAAAGGACTAGCGGGGGAAACAATGAGCAGTTCTTC. V gene TRBV29-1 combines with J gene TRBJ2-1; 13 bases align to TRBD2. Germline V gene lookup returns CDR1 SQVTM and CDR2 ANQGSEA. Trimming cost V 2 bases and J 5 bases; bases outside gene matches: 3. The CDR3 is 15 residues long.

This clone was observed a few times. The rearrangement uses TRBV7-6 and TRBJ2-7, with a possible D match to TRBD1 (6 bases). The germline V gene encodes CDR1 SGHVS and CDR2 FNYEAQ. The CDR3 runs to 15 residues. The V and J ends lost 5 bases and 3 bases respectively, with 17 bases between them. CDR3 in amino acids: CASSLWDNVDYEQYF. The CDR3 DNA follows: TGTGCCAGCAGCCTTTGGGACAACGTCGACTACGAGCAGTACTTC.

The table lists this clone with a few counts. V usage is TRBV5-1 and J usage is TRBJ2-5, with D unclear. V was trimmed by 6 bases and J by 0 bases, leaving 9 bases between them. This CDR3 is 13 amino acids long. Germline V gene data show CDR1 as SGHRS and CDR2 as YFSETQ. The CDR3 nucleotides are TGCGCCAGCACTGGAGAAAACCAAGAGACCCAGTACTTC. As protein: CASTGENQETQYF.

This rearrangement joins TRBV9 to TRBJ1-1, with D uncertain. V lost 6 bases and J lost 6, with 15 bases in between. This CDR3 has 13 residues. The germline V gene encodes CDR1 SGDLS and CDR2 YYNGEE. CDR3 in amino acids: CASTPDGRAEAFF. The DNA of the CDR3 is TGTGCCAGCACCCCAGATGGTCGGGCTGAAGCTTTCTTT.

The chain combines TRBV28 with TRBJ1-1; D possibly corresponds to TRBD1 (6 bases). Germline V gene data show CDR1 as MDHEN and CDR2 as SYDVKM. The CDR3 is made up of 15 amino acids. With 5 bases removed from V and 5 bases from J, the gap between germline ends came to 18 bases. The CDR3 protein is CASSPRGAGLTEAFF. The CDR3 nucleotides read TGTGCCAGCAGTCCCCGGGGGGCAGGGTTGACTGAAGCTTTCTTT.

This clone has only a few counts. J is TRBJ1-1 and V is TRBV28, with 7 bases aligning to TRBD1. This CDR3 spans 14 amino acids. The germline gives CDR1 MDHEN, CDR2 SYDVKM. The V and J ends lost 6 bases and 11 bases, in that order; junction bases with no gene match: 15. The CDR3 DNA reads TGTGCCAGCAGCCCAACAGGGGCCATACGGAGGGCTTTCTTT. Translating it yields CASSPTGAIRRAFF.

The V gene is TRBV4-3, the J gene TRBJ2-1; 12 positions match TRBD2. Trimming took 0 bases from V and 15 from J; bases not matched to a gene: 9. The germline CDR1 and CDR2 sequences are LGHNA and YSLEER. CDR3 length: 15 residues. The chain's CDR3 is CASSQDRTSGTYWFF. The CDR3 nucleotides are TGCGCCAGCAGCCAAGATAGGACTAGCGGGACCTATTGGTTCTTC.

The V gene is TRBV4-1, the J gene TRBJ1-1; 7 bases line up with TRBD1. Germline-derived CDR1 and CDR2 are MGHRA and YSYEKL. V gave up 5 bases and J gave up 5 bases; unmatched junction bases: 11. The CDR3 contains 15 residues. CDR3 residues: CASSDRQGGPTEAFF. The CDR3 bases are TGCGCCAGCAGCGACCGACAGGGAGGCCCAACTGAAGCTTTCTTT.

This clone occurred a few times. The chain's CDR3 is CASRVTGYNEQFF. In DNA, the CDR3 is TGTGCCAGCAGAGTGACAGGGTACAATGAGCAGTTCTTC. The genes are TRBV6-5 and TRBJ2-1; TRBD1 agrees at 7 bases. Losses at the gene ends were 6 bases for V and 4 bases for J; bases not matched to a gene: 3. The CDR3 consists of 13 residues. Germline CDR1 is MNHEY and CDR2 is SVGAGI.

This clone was observed a few times. The V and J genes are TRBV6-1 and TRBJ2-7, with a weak D call TRBD2 (5 bases). Trimming shortened V by 7 bases and J by 3 bases, and 7 bases separated the two germline ends. The CDR3 length is 11 residues. Germline CDR1 MNHNS, CDR2 SASEGT. DNA for the CDR3: TGTGCCAGCATGGGGAGCTACGAGCAGTACTTC. Translating it yields CASMGSYEQYF.

This clone was counted between two and nine times. One end of the junction is discordant with germline, which a read error may explain. Other DNA sequences within the sample encode an identical CDR3. The V and J genes are TRBV2 and TRBJ2-7, with TRBD1 matching over 8 bases. The CDR3 runs to 13 residues. Germline V gene data show CDR1 as SNHLY and CDR2 as FYNNEI. The CDR3 bases are TGTGCCAGCAGTGGGGGACAGGCTTACGAGCAATACTTC. Protein product: CASSGGQAYEQYF. The full variable domain, with the rest looked up from reference TRBV2 and TRBJ2-7, is EPEVTQTPSHQVTQMGQEVILRCVPISNHLYFYWYRQILGQKVEFLVSFYNNEISEKSEIFDDQFSVERPDGSNFTLKIRSTKLEDSAMYFCASSGGQAYEQYFGPGTRLTVT.

This chain links TRBV7-9 with TRBJ2-1; 7 nucleotides align to TRBD1. The CDR3 runs 17 residues. Trimming removed 1 base from V and 5 bases from J; junction bases left unmatched: 11. In germline, CDR1 is SEHNR, CDR2 FQNEAQ (reference sequence). The CDR3 DNA reads TGTGCCAGCAGCTTAGGGTACGGGGCAGGGGGAAACAATGAGCAGTTCTTC. Its translation is CASSLGYGAGGNNEQFF.

In DNA, the CDR3 is TGTGCCAGCAGTCGACTAGCGGCAGGGACCCAGTACTTC. This codes for CASSRLAAGTQYF. The genes are TRBV28 and TRBJ2-5, with 9 positions matching TRBD2. Germline CDR1 is MDHEN and CDR2 is SYDVKM. V was pared by 5 bases and J by 7 bases, with 5 bases of the junction left unmatched. CDR3 length: 13 residues.

This clone showed up just once. The chain links TRBV28 to TRBJ1-2; 11 bases are a match to TRBD1. CDR1 is MDHEN, CDR2 SYDVKM, per germline. The J segment lost 3 bases and the V segment lost 6 bases, leaving 6 bases of the junction unmatched. CDR3 length: 15 amino acids. DNA for the CDR3: TGTGCCAGCAGGGGACAGGGGGTGCCATACTATGGCTACACCTTC. Translated, it gives CASRGQGVPYYGYTF.

This clone was observed a few times. The chain carries TRBV19 and TRBJ2-1; 13 bases are shared with TRBD2. This CDR3 region has 16 residues. Germline V gene data show CDR1 as LNHDA and CDR2 as SQIVND (reference sequence). V shed 4 bases and J 11 bases; nucleotides not matched to a gene: 11. The CDR3 loop reads CASSTGLAGVRGKQFF. The CDR3 DNA reads TGTGCCAGTAGTACTGGACTAGCGGGGGTCCGAGGGAAGCAGTTCTTC.

The CDR3 nucleotides read TGTGCCAGCAGCCCGGGGGGCAGTCAGCCCCAGCATTTT. Translated: CASSPGGSQPQHF. The chain uses TRBV7-9 and TRBJ1-5; tentatively, D is TRBD1 (6 bases). CDR1 is SEHNR and CDR2 is FQNEAQ in the germline V gene (reference sequence). The CDR3 runs 13 residues. V was pared by 5 bases and J by 6 bases, with 11 bases between.

V usage is TRBV29-1 and J usage is TRBJ2-7; TRBD2 aligns across 10 bases. Germline trimming cut 6 bases from V and 9 bases from J; bases unmatched to any gene: 17. The CDR3 has 15 residues. Germline assignment: CDR1 SQVTM and CDR2 ANQGSEA. The CDR3 sequence is CSVDASTAGGHAQYF. CDR3 DNA: TGCAGCGTAGATGCATCCACAGCGGGAGGGCATGCGCAGTACTTC.